The entry below gives a single T cell receptor (beta chain) sequence along with its context. Per sorted-subset replicate PCR, input was 200 to 250 ng DNA, representing roughly 28,000 T cell genomes. Profiled with immunoSEQ multiplex PCR; TCRdb holds only in-frame clones, not every one. The data contain some 2,500,000 clones, 85% to 95% of them seen just once; the ten biggest clones take up 0.37%. This specimen belongs to a study of shared clonotypes between healthy human individuals. The V gene's germline CDR1 is SGDLS and CDR2 YYNGEE. The CDR3 has 16 amino acids. The V gene lost 4 bases and the J gene lost 2 bases, with 18 bases spanning the gap.

Sequencing was carried out using naive CD4+ T cells from PBMCs. The subset here: CD45RA+ positively selected. The sequence was collected from a man aged 18 to 29 in good health. Some clones in this sample may be carry-over from other donors' samples. The V call is TRBV9, the J call TRBJ1-2; tentatively, D is TRBD1 (5 bases). The CDR3: CASSYGTDLGNYGYTF. The CDR3 DNA reads TGTGCCAGCAGCTACGGGACCGACCTGGGGAACTATGGCTACACCTTC.